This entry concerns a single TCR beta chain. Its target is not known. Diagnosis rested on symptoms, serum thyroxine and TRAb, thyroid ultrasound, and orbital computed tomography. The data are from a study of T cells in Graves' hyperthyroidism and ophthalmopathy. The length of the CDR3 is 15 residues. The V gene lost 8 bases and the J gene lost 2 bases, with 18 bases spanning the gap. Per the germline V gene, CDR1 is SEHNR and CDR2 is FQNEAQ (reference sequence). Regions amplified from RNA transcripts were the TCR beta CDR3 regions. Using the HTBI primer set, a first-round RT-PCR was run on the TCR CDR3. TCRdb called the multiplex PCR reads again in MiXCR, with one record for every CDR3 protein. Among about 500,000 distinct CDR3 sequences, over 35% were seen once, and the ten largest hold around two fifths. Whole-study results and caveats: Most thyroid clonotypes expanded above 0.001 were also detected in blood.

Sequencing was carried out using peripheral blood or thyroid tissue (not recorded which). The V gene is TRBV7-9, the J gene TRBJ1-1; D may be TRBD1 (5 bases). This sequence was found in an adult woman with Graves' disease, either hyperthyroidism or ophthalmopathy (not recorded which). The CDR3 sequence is CASPAGEGTNTEAFF. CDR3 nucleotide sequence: TGTGCCAGCCCCGCTGGGGAGGGGACTAACACTGAAGCTTTCTTT. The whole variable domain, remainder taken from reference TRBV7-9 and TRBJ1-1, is DTGVSQNPRHKITKRGQNVTFRCDPISEHNRLYWYRQTLGQGPEFLTYFQNEAQLEKSRLLSDRFSAERPKGSFSTLEIQRTEQGDSAMYLCASPAGEGTNTEAFFGQGTRLTVV.